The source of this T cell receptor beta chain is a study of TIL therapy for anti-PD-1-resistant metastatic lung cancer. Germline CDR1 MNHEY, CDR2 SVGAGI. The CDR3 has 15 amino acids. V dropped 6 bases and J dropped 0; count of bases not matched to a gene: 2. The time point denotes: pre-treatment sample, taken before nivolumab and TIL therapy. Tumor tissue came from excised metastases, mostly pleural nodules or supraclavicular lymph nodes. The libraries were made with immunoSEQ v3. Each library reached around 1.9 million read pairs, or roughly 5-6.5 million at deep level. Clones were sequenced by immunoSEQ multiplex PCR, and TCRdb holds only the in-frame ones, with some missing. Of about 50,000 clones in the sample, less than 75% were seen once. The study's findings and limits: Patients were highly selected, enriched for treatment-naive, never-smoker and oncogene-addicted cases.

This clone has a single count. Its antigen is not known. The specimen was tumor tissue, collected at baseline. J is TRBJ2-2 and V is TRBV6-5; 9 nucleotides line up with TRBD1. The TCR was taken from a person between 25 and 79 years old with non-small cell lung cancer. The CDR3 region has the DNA TGTGCCAGCAGGACAGGGGGAACGAACACCGGGGAGCTGTTTTTT. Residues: CASRTGGTNTGELFF.